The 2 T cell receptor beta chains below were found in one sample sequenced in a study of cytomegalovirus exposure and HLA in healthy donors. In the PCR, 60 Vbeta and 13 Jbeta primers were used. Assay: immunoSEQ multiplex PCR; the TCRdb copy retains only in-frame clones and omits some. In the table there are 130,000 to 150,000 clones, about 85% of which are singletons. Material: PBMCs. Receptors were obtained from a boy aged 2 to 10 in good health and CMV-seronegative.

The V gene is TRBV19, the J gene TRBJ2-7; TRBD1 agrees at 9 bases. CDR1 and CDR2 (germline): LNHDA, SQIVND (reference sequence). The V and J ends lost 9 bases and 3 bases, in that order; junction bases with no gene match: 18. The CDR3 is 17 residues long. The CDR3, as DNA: TGTGCCAGCCCTGCCAGGGGAGACAGGGGGTATCTCTACGAGCAGTACTTC. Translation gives CASPARGDRGYLYEQYF.

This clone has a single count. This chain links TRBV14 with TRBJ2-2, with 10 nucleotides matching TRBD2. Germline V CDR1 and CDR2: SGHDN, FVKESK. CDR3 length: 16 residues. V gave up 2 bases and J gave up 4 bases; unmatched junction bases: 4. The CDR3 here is CASSQWLAGATGELFF. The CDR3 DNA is TGTGCCAGCAGCCAATGGCTAGCGGGAGCCACCGGGGAGCTGTTTTTT.